This T cell receptor beta chain originates from a study of CD8+CD57+ T cells in acquired aplastic anemia. Background on the study: Some 10 million reads were obtained on average for healthy donor CD4+ cells.

TCR beta VDJ and CDR3 profiles were obtained from a genomic DNA template. TCRdb itself ran the reads through MiXCR, one entry per CDR3 protein. The sample has under 200,000 distinct CDR3 sequences, 35% to 55% seen once. The CDR3 is 13 residues long. Germline V gene lookup returns CDR1 SGHTA and CDR2 FQGNSA. V lost 6 bases, J lost 7 bases, and 10 bases lay in between. This clonotype was seen only a few times. The sequence was collected from a human donor in good health. V is TRBV7-2 and J is TRBJ1-6; D is perhaps TRBD1 (5 bases). Source material: sorted CD4+, CD8+, or CD8+CD57+ T cells (not recorded which) from PBMCs. The CDR3: CASSWGLNSPLHF. The CDR3 bases are TGTGCCAGCAGTTGGGGCCTGAATTCACCCCTCCACTTT.